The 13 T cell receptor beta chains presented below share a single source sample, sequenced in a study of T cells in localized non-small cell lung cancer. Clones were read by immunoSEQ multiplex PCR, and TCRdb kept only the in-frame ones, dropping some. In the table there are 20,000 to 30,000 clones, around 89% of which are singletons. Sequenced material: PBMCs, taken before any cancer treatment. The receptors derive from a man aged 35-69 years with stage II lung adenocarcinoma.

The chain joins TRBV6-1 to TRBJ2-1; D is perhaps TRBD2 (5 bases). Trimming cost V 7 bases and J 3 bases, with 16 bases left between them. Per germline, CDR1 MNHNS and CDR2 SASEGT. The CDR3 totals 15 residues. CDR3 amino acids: CASMRAQAFYNEQFF. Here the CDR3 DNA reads TGTGCCAGCATGAGGGCGCAGGCCTTCTACAATGAGCAGTTCTTC.

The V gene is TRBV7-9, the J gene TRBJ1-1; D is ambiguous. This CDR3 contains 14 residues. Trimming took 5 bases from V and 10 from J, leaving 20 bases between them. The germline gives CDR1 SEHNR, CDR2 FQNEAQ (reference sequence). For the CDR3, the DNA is TGTGCCAGCAGCCCTTCGGTAGAGTTCTACGGAGCTTTCTTT. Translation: CASSPSVEFYGAFF. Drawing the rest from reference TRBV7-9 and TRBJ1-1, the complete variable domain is DTGVSQNPRHKITKRGQNVTFRCDPISEHNRLYWYRQTLGQGPEFLTYFQNEAQLEKSRLLSDRFSAERPKGSFSTLEIQRTEQGDSAMYLCASSPSVEFYGAFFGQGTRLTVV.

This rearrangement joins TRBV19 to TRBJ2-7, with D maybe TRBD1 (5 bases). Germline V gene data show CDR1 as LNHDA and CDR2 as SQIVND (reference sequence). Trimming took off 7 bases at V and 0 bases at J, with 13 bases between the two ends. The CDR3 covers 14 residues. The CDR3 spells CASKQAVGSYEQYF. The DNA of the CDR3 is TGTGCCAGTAAACAGGCAGTCGGCTCCTACGAGCAGTACTTC.

Written as DNA, the CDR3 is TGTGCCAGCAGTGATCAGGGAAACTATGGCTACACCTTC. This translates into CASSDQGNYGYTF. The V gene is TRBV6-1, the J gene TRBJ1-2; D may be TRBD1 (5 bases). V lost 3 bases, J lost 2 bases, and 7 bases lay in between. CDR1 is MNHNS and CDR2 is SASEGT in the germline V gene. CDR3 length: 13 residues.

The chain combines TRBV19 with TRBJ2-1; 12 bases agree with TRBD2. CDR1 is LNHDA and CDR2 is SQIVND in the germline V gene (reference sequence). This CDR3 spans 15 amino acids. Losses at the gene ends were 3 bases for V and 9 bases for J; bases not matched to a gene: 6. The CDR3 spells CASSMTSGSGGEQFF. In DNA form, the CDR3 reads TGTGCCAGTAGTATGACTAGCGGGAGTGGCGGTGAGCAGTTCTTC. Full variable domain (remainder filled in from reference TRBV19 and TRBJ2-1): DGGITQSPKYLFRKEGQNVTLSCEQNLNHDAMYWYRQDPGQGLRLIYYSQIVNDFQKGDIAEGYSVSREKKESFPLTVTSAQKNPTAFYLCASSMTSGSGGEQFFGPGTRLTVL.

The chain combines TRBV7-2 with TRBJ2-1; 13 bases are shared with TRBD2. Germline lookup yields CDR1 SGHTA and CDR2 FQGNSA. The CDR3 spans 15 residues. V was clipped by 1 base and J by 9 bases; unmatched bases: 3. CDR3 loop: CASSLEGLAGFEQFF. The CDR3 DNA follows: TGTGCCAGCAGCTTAGAGGGACTAGCGGGATTTGAGCAGTTCTTC. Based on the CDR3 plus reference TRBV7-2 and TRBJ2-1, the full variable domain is GAGVSQSPSNKVTEKGKDVELRCDPISGHTALYWYRQSLGQGLEFLIYFQGNSAPDKSGLPSDRFSAERTGGSVSTLTIQRTQQEDSAVYLCASSLEGLAGFEQFFGPGTRLTVL.

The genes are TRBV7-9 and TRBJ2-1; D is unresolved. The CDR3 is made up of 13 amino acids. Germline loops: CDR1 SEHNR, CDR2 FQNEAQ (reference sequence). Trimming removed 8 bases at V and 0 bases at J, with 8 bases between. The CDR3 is CASGRVSYNEQFF. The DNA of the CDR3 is TGTGCCAGCGGTAGAGTCTCCTACAATGAGCAGTTCTTC.

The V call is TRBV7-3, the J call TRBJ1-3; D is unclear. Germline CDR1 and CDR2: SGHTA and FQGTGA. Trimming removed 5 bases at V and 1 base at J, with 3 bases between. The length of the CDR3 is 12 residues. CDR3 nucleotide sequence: TGTGCCAGCAGCGATTCTGGAAACACCATATATTTT. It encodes CASSDSGNTIYF.

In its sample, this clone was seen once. CDR3 sequence: CASSFVGAGGTEAFF. The CDR3 nucleotides are TGTGCCAGCAGTTTTGTAGGGGCCGGCGGTACTGAAGCTTTCTTT. V gene TRBV27 combines with J gene TRBJ1-1; D might be TRBD1 (5 bases). Trimming took 3 bases from V and 5 from J, leaving 16 bases between them. Germline CDR1 MNHEY, CDR2 SMNVEV (reference sequence). This CDR3 spans 15 amino acids.

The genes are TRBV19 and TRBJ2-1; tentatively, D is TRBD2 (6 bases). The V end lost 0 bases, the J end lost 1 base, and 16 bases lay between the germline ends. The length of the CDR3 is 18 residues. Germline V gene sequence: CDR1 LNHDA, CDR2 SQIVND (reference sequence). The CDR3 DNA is TGTGCCAGTAGTATAGAACCCCCTGGCGGGGTTTCCTACAATGAGCAGTTCTTC. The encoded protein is CASSIEPPGGVSYNEQFF. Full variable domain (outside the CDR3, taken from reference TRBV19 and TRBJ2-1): DGGITQSPKYLFRKEGQNVTLSCEQNLNHDAMYWYRQDPGQGLRLIYYSQIVNDFQKGDIAEGYSVSREKKESFPLTVTSAQKNPTAFYLCASSIEPPGGVSYNEQFFGPGTRLTVL.

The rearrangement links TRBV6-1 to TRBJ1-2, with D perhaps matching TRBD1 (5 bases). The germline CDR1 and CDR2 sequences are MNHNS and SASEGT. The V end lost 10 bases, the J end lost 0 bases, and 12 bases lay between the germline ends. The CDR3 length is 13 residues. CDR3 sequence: CATVLTANYGYTF. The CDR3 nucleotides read TGTGCCACCGTTTTGACAGCTAACTATGGCTACACCTTC.

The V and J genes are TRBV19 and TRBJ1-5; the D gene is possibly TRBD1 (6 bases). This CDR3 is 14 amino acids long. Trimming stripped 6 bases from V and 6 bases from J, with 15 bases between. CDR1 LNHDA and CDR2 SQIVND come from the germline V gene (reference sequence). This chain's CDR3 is CASSRQDAGQPQHF. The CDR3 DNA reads TGTGCCAGTAGCCGACAGGATGCGGGTCAGCCCCAGCATTTT.

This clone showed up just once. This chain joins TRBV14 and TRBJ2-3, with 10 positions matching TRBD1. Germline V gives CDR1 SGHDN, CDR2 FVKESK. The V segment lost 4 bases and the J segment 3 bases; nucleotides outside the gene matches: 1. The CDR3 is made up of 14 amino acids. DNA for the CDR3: TGTGCCAGCAGCCGGGGACAGGGGACAGATACGCAGTATTTT. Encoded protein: CASSRGQGTDTQYF.